The table lists the clone carrying this T cell receptor beta chain with a few counts. The sample comes from a study of T cells of healthy individuals. MiXCR was run by TCRdb on the 5' RACE reads, yielding one entry per CDR3 protein. The repertoire holds 95,000 to 100,000 distinct CDR3 sequences, with under 20% as singletons. The CDR3 contains 16 residues. Germline values: CDR1 SGDLS, CDR2 YYNGEE. J was trimmed by 4 bases and V by 4 bases; bases with no gene match: 12. J is TRBJ2-5 and V is TRBV9, with 8 bases matching TRBD2. The origin of this receptor is a human donor in good health. For the CDR3, the DNA is TGTGCCAGCAGCCATAATCCAGGCGGGGGGATAGAGACCCAGTACTTC. Its translation: CASSHNPGGGIETQYF.